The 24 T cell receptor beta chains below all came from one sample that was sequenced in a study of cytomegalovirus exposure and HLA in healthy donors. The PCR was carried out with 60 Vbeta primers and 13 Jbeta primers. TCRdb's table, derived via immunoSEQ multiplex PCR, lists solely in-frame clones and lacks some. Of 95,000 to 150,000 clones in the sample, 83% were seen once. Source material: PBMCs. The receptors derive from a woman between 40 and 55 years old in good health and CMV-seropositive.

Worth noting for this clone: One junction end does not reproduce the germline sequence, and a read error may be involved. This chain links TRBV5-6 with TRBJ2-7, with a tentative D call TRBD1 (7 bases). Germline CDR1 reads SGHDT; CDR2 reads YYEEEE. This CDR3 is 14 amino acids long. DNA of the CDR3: TGTGCCAGCAGGGCAGGGGGGATTTCCTGCGAGCAGTACTTC. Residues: CASRAGGISCEQYF. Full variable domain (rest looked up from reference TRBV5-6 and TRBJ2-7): DAGVTQSPTHLIKTRGQQVTLRCSPKSGHDTVSWYQQALGQGPQFIFQYYEEEERQRGNFPDRFSGHQFPNYSSELNVNALLLGDSALYLCASRAGGISCEQYFGPGTRLTVT.

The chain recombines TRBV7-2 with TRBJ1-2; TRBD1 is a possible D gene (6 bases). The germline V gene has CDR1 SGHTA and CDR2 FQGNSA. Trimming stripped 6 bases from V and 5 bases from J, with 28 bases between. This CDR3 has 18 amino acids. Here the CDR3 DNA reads TGTGCCAGCAGGATTAACCGGGACACAAGGATTAAGACGTATGGCTACACCTTC. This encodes CASRINRDTRIKTYGYTF.

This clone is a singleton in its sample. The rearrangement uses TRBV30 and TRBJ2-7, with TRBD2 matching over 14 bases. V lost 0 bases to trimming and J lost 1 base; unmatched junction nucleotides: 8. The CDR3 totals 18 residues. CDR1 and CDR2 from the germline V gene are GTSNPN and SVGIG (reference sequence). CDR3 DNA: TGTGCCTGGAGTGTAGAGACTAGCGGGAGGGCCTCATCCTACGAGCAGTACTTC. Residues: CAWSVETSGRASSYEQYF.

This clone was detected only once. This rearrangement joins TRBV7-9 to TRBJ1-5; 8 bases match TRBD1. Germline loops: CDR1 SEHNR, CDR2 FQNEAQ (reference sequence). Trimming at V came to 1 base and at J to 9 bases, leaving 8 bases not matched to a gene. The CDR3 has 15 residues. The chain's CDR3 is CASSLVGQGAGPQHF. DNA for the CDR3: TGTGCCAGCAGCTTAGTGGGGCAGGGGGCAGGGCCCCAGCATTTT.

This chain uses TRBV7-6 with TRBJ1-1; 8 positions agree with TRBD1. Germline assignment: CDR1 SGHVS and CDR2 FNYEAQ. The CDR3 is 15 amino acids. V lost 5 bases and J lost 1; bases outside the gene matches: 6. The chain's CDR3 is CASSPGQGTNTEAFF. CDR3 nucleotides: TGTGCCAGCAGCCCAGGACAGGGTACGAACACTGAAGCTTTCTTT.

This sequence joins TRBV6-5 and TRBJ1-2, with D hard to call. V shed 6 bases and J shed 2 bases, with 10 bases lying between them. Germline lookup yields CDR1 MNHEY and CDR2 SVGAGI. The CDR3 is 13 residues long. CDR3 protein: CASRNAVNYGYTF. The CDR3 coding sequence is TGTGCCAGCAGGAACGCAGTAAACTATGGCTACACCTTC.

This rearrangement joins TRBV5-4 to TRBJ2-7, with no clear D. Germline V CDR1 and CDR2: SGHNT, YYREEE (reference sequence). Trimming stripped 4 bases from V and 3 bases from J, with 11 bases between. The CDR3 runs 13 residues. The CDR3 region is CASSIDTNYEQYF. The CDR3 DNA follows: TGTGCCAGCAGCATCGACACAAACTACGAGCAGTACTTC. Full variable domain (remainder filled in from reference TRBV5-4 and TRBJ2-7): ETGVTQSPTHLIKTRGQQVTLRCSSQSGHNTVSWYQQALGQGPQFIFQYYREEENGRGNFPPRFSGLQFPNYSSELNVNALELDDSALYLCASSIDTNYEQYFGPGTRLTVT.

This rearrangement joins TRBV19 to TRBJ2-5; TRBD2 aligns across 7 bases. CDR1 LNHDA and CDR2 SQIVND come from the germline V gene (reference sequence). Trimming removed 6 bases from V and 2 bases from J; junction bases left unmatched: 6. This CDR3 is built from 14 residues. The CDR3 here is CASSLADPQETQYF. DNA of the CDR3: TGTGCCAGTAGCCTAGCGGACCCTCAAGAGACCCAGTACTTC.

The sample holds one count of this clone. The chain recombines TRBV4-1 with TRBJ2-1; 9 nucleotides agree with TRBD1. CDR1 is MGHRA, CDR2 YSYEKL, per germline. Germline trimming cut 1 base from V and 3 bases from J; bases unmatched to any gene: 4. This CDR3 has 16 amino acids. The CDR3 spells CASSQVGQGSYNEQFF. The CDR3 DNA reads TGCGCCAGCAGCCAAGTGGGACAGGGAAGCTACAATGAGCAGTTCTTC.

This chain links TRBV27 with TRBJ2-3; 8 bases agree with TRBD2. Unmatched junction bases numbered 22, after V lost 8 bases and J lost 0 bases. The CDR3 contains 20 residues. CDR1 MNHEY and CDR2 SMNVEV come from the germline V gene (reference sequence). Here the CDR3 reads CASVPRGLAGLKRSTDTQYF. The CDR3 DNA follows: TGTGCCAGCGTCCCTCGTGGGCTAGCGGGCCTCAAAAGGAGCACAGATACGCAGTATTTT.

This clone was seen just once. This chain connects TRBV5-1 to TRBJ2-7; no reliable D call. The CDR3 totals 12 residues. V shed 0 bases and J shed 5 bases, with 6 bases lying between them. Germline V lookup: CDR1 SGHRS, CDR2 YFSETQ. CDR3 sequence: CASSLDSNEQYF. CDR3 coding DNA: TGCGCCAGCAGCTTGGATTCTAACGAGCAGTACTTC.

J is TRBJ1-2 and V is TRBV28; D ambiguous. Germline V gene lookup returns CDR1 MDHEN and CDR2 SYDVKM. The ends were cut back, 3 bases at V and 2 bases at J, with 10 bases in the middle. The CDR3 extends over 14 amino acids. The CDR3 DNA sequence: TGTGCCAGCAGTTTTTTGGGCAGCAACTATGGCTACACCTTC. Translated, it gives CASSFLGSNYGYTF.

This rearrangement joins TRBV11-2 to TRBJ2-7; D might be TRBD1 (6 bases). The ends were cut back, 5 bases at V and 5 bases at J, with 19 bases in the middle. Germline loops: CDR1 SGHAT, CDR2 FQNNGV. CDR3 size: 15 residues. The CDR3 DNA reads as TGTGCCAGCAGCCTCTTGCCAGGGGCTGCCCACGAGCAGTACTTC. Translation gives CASSLLPGAAHEQYF.

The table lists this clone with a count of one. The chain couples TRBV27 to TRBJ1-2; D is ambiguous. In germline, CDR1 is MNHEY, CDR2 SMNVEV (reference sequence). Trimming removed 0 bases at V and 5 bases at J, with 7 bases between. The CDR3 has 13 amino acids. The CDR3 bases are TGTGCCAGCAGTTTATCGTCCCAGTATGGCTACACCTTC. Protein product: CASSLSSQYGYTF.

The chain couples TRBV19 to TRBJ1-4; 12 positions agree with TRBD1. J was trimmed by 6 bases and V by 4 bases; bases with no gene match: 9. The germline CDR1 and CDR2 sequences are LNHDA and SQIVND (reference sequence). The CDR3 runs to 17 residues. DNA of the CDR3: TGTGCCAGTAGTACGCGGGGACAGGGGGCGGAGGATGAAAAACTGTTTTTT. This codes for CASSTRGQGAEDEKLFF.

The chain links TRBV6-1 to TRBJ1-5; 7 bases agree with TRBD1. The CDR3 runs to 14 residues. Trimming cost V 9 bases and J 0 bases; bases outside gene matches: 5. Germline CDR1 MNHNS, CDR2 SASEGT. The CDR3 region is CASGTVNSNQPQHF. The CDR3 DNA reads TGTGCCAGTGGGACAGTCAATAGCAATCAGCCCCAGCATTTT.

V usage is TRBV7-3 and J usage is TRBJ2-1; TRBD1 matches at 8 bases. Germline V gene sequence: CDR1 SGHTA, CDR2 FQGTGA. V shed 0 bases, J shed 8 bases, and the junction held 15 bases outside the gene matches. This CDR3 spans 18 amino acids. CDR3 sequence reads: CASSLTKTGQGRGYEQFF. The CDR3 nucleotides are TGTGCCAGCAGCTTAACCAAAACCGGACAGGGCAGGGGTTATGAGCAGTTCTTC.

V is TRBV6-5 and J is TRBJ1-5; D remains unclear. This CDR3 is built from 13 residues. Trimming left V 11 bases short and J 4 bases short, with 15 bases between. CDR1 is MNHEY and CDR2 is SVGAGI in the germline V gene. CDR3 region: CAAGGQQNQPQHF. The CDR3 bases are TGTGCCGCGGGAGGCCAGCAAAATCAGCCCCAGCATTTT.

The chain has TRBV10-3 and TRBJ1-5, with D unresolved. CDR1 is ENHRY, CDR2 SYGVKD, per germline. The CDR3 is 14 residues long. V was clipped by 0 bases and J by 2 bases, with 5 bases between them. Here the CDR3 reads CAISESGGNQPQHF. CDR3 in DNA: TGTGCCATCAGTGAGTCGGGCGGCAATCAGCCCCAGCATTTT.

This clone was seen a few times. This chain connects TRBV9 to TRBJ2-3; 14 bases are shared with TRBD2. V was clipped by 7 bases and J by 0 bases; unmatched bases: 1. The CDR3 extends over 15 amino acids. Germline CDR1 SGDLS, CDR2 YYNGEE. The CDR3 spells CASGTSGSSTDTQYF. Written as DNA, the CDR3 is TGTGCCAGCGGGACTAGCGGGAGTAGCACAGATACGCAGTATTTT.

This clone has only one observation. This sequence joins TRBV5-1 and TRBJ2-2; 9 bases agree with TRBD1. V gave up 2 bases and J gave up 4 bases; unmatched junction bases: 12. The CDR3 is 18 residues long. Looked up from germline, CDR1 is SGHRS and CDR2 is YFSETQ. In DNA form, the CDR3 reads TGCGCCAGCAGCTTCAGCGATTACAGGGGGCCGATCACCGGGGAGCTGTTTTTT. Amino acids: CASSFSDYRGPITGELFF.

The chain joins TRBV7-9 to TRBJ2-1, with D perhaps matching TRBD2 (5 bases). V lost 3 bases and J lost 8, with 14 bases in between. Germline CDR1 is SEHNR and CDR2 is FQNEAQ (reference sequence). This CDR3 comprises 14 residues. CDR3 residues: CASSFPKEVYEQFF. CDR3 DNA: TGTGCCAGCAGCTTCCCGAAGGAGGTCTATGAGCAGTTCTTC.

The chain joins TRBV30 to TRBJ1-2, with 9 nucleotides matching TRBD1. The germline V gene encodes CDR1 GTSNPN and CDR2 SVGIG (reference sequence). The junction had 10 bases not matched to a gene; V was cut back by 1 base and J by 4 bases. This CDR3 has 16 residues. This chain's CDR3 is CAWSGTGDRGIYGYTF. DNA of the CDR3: TGTGCCTGGAGTGGGACAGGGGACCGGGGGATCTATGGCTACACCTTC. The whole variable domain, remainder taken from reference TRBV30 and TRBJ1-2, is SQTIHQWPATLVQPVGSPLSLECTVEGTSNPNLYWYRQAAGRGLQLLFYSVGIGQISSEVPQNLSASRPQDRQFILSSKKLLLSDSGFYLCAWSGTGDRGIYGYTFGSGTRLTVV.

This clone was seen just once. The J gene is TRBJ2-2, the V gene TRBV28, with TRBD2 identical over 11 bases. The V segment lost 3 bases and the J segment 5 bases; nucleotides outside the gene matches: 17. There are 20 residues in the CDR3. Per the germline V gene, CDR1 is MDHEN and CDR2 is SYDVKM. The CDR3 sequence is CASSFSQNPTLAGVTGELFF. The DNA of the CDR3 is TGTGCCAGCAGTTTCTCCCAAAACCCCACACTAGCGGGAGTGACCGGGGAGCTGTTTTTT. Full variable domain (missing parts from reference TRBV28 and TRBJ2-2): DVKVTQSSRYLVKRTGEKVFLECVQDMDHENMFWYRQDPGLGLRLIYFSYDVKMKEKGDIPEGYSVSREKKERFSLILESASTNQTSMYLCASSFSQNPTLAGVTGELFFGEGSRLTVL.